A selection of T cell receptor beta chains follows, all from one sample in a study of blood T cell repertoires in COVID-19. Using immunoSEQ multiplex PCR, the repertoire was profiled, and TCRdb retains in-frame clones only, with some absent. The top ten clones hold about 7.8% of a sample with about 83,000 clones, around nine tenths of them seen once. Input material: peripheral blood. These receptors originate from a man older than 75 with active or convalescent COVID-19. Both conserved end residues are part of each CDR3. The D gene is left open where the match is weak. Expanded clones are given a class, and other clones once, few, many or no size at all.

size	D	V	J	CDR3	DNA
NA	NA	TRBV5-1	TRBJ1-4	CASSPNSGLTNEKLFF	TGCGCCAGCAGCCCGAATTCAGGGCTGACTAATGAAAAACTGTTTTTT
NA	TRBD1	TRBV28	TRBJ1-4	CASSQTGTGGHVGKLFF	TGTGCCAGCAGTCAAACCGGGACAGGGGGCCATGTGGGAAAACTGTTTTTT
NA	TRBD2	TRBV6-5	TRBJ2-3	CASIETSGAQYF	TGTGCCAGCATCGAGACTAGCGGGGCGCAGTATTTT
once	TRBD1	TRBV4-2	TRBJ1-1	CASSRLNRGNTEAFF	TGTGCCAGCAGCCGCCTCAACAGGGGGAACACTGAAGCTTTCTTT
NA	TRBD1	TRBV18	TRBJ2-5	CASSPGQGRETQYF	TGTGCCAGCTCACCCGGACAGGGGCGGGAGACCCAGTACTTC
NA	TRBD1	TRBV28	TRBJ2-1	CASSLWGTGGGEQFF	TGTGCCAGCAGTTTATGGGGGACAGGGGGTGGTGAGCAGTTCTTC
NA	NA	TRBV28	TRBJ1-4	CASQTETTNEKLFF	TGTGCCAGTCAAACGGAGACAACTAATGAAAAACTGTTTTTT
NA	TRBD1	TRBV30	TRBJ1-2	CAGQALGGYTF	TGTGCCGGACAGGCCCTCGGTGGCTACACCTTC
NA	NA	TRBV5-1	TRBJ1-5	CASSLGEDQPQHF	TGCGCCAGCAGCTTGGGAGAGGATCAGCCCCAGCATTTT
NA	TRBD1	TRBV2	TRBJ1-1	CASSGGTEKF	TGTGCCAGCAGCGGTGGGACAGAGAAATTT
NA	NA	TRBV7-7	TRBJ2-2	CASSSRQYPSNTGELFF	TGTGCCAGCAGCTCAAGACAATATCCATCGAACACCGGGGAGCTGTTTTTT
NA	TRBD1	TRBV6-5	TRBJ1-3	CASRPSGQGTGTIYF	TGTGCCAGCAGGCCCTCGGGACAGGGGACGGGCACCATATATTTT
NA	NA	TRBV10-3	TRBJ1-3	CAISSGTEGNTIYF	TGTGCCATCAGCAGCGGGACGGAAGGAAACACCATATATTTT
NA	TRBD1	TRBV20-1	TRBJ1-2	CSASGGYGYTF	TGCAGTGCTTCAGGGGGCTATGGCTACACCTTC
NA	TRBD1	TRBV7-2	TRBJ2-1	CASSIRTGLNNEQFF	TGTGCCAGCAGCATCCGGACAGGGTTAAACAATGAGCAGTTCTTC
NA	TRBD1	TRBV19	TRBJ2-5	CASSRGQGYETQYF	TGTGCCAGTAGCCGAGGACAGGGCTATGAGACCCAGTACTTC
NA	NA	TRBV7-9	TRBJ2-2	CASSSAGSGTGELFF	TGTGCCAGCAGCTCGGCAGGGTCGGGCACCGGGGAGCTGTTTTTT
once	TRBD2	TRBV24-1	TRBJ2-1	CATSKHPGLAGDNEQFF	TGTGCCACCAGTAAGCATCCGGGACTAGCGGGGGACAATGAGCAGTTCTTC
NA	NA	TRBV6-1	TRBJ1-1	CASSENRSSGERAFF	TGTGCCAGCAGTGAGAATCGGTCTTCAGGGGAAAGAGCTTTCTTT
once	NA	TRBV28	TRBJ1-5	CASSNPPRPQHF	TGTGCCAGCAGTAATCCGCCGAGGCCCCAGCATTTT
NA	TRBD1	TRBV13	TRBJ1-5	CASSSRGQGNQPQHF	TGTGCCAGCAGTTCGAGGGGGCAAGGCAATCAGCCCCAGCATTTT
NA	TRBD1	TRBV4-2	TRBJ2-6	CASSHDRDRNLVGANVLTF	TGTGCCAGCAGCCATGACCGGGACAGGAATCTTGTTGGGGCCAACGTCCTGACTTTC
few	TRBD2	TRBV4-2	TRBJ2-3	CASSQVGAAGSDTQYF	TGTGCCAGCAGCCAAGTCGGGGCAGCGGGGTCGGATACGCAGTATTTT
NA	TRBD1	TRBV5-4	TRBJ2-3	CASSSDRGADTQYF	TGTGCCAGCAGCTCGGACAGGGGGGCAGATACGCAGTATTTT
few	NA	TRBV18	TRBJ1-3	CASSPFGHRSGNTIYF	TGTGCCAGCTCACCGTTCGGACACCGCTCTGGAAACACCATATATTTT
NA	NA	TRBV12-3/TRBV12-4	TRBJ1-5	CASSLARAQPQHF	TGTGCCAGCAGTTTAGCGCGGGCCCAGCCCCAGCATTTT
NA	NA	TRBV7-9	TRBJ1-3	CASSPGATGNTIYF	TGTGCCAGCAGCCCAGGGGCAACTGGAAACACCATATATTTT
NA	NA	TRBV9	TRBJ2-2	CASSVEVGQSGELFF	TGTGCCAGCAGCGTAGAAGTGGGGCAGAGCGGGGAGCTGTTTTTT
NA	TRBD1	TRBV4-2	TRBJ2-6	CASSQGQGATGANVLTF	TGTGCCAGCAGCCAAGGCCAGGGGGCAACTGGGGCCAACGTCCTGACTTTC
NA	NA	TRBV19	TRBJ1-1	CASSLGPNTEAFF	TGTGCCAGTAGTCTGGGGCCGAACACTGAAGCTTTCTTT
NA	TRBD1	TRBV4-1	TRBJ1-1	CASVGGQGFAEAFF	TGCGCCAGCGTTGGGGGACAGGGTTTCGCTGAAGCTTTCTTT
NA	NA	TRBV29-1	TRBJ2-1	CSFQGNSNEQFF	TGCAGCTTCCAGGGTAACTCCAATGAGCAGTTCTTC
NA	TRBD2	TRBV14	TRBJ2-5	CASSQFPSGQETQYF	TGTGCCAGCAGCCAATTCCCTAGCGGACAAGAGACCCAGTACTTC
NA	NA	TRBV6-5	TRBJ1-4	CASSYTKNPPSEKLFF	TGTGCCAGCAGTTACACCAAGAACCCCCCTAGTGAAAAACTGTTTTTT
NA	TRBD2	TRBV7-2	TRBJ2-1	CASARRLWREGLGYNEQFF	TGTGCCAGCGCTCGCCGGCTATGGCGGGAGGGCCTCGGGTACAATGAGCAGTTCTTC
NA	TRBD2	TRBV6-1	TRBJ2-3	CASSEGLAGGDTQYF	TGTGCCAGCAGTGAAGGACTAGCGGGAGGAGATACGCAGTATTTT
NA	NA	TRBV28	TRBJ2-1	CASSTVTGGRFNEQFF	TGTGCCAGCAGTACTGTAACGGGGGGCCGTTTCAATGAGCAGTTCTTC
NA	TRBD2	TRBV7-9	TRBJ2-1	CASSRGGTSGSLTFF	TGTGCCAGCAGCAGAGGAGGGACTAGCGGGAGTTTAACGTTCTTC
NA	TRBD1	TRBV5-1	TRBJ2-5	CASSYATGIQETQYF	TGCGCCAGCAGCTATGCGACAGGGATTCAAGAGACCCAGTACTTC
few	NA	TRBV10-3	TRBJ1-6	CAIRAGGAYNSPLHF	TGTGCCATCAGAGCGGGAGGGGCATACAATTCACCCCTCCACTTT
NA	TRBD1	TRBV7-2	TRBJ1-5	CASSRDRVQPQHF	TGTGCCAGCAGCCGGGACAGGGTCCAGCCCCAGCATTTT
NA	NA	TRBV27	TRBJ2-5	CASSGLGLLETQYF	TGTGCCAGCAGTGGCTTGGGACTTCTAGAGACCCAGTACTTC